A single sample gave rise to the 20 T cell receptor beta chains below, sequenced in a study of tissue T cells after allogeneic stem cell transplantation. TCRdb keeps only in-frame clones here, not all; method: immunoSEQ multiplex PCR. Here the sample spans some 25,000 clones, around 90% being singletons. Here the sequenced sample was blood, taken before transplantation. These receptors originate from a male donor older than 55 who later had graft-versus-host disease after an allogeneic stem cell transplant.

The rearrangement links TRBV13 to TRBJ2-7; D is undetermined. The CDR3 length is 14 residues. Trimming shortened V by 3 bases and J by 7 bases, and 16 bases separated the two germline ends. Germline lookup yields CDR1 PRHDT and CDR2 FYEKMQ (reference sequence). CDR3 protein: CASSFNGPFYEQYF. The CDR3 DNA is TGTGCCAGCAGCTTTAATGGGCCCTTTTATGAGCAGTACTTC.

The chain has TRBV28 and TRBJ1-1; 8 bases line up with TRBD1. The CDR3 covers 16 residues. Germline V gene lookup returns CDR1 MDHEN and CDR2 SYDVKM. The junction had 16 bases not matched to a gene; V was cut back by 7 bases and J by 6 bases. In nucleotides, the CDR3 is TGTGCCAGCACCACGGCGGGACAGGCCCGATTAGCTGAAGCTTTCTTT. Translation gives CASTTAGQARLAEAFF.

This clone has just one count. V usage is TRBV5-1 and J usage is TRBJ1-2, with D possibly matching TRBD1 (5 bases). This CDR3 contains 14 residues. The V end lost 0 bases, the J end lost 6 bases, and 12 bases lay between the germline ends. Germline assignment: CDR1 SGHRS and CDR2 YFSETQ. CDR3 protein: CASSLDGGSDGYTF. DNA of the CDR3: TGCGCCAGCAGCTTGGATGGGGGGTCCGATGGCTACACCTTC. The whole variable domain, filled in from reference TRBV5-1 and TRBJ1-2, reads KAGVTQTPRYLIKTRGQQVTLSCSPISGHRSVSWYQQTPGQGLQFLFEYFSETQRNKGNFPGRFSGRQFSNSRSEMNVSTLELGDSALYLCASSLDGGSDGYTFGSGTRLTVV.

V is TRBV7-3 and J is TRBJ2-1; D uncertain. With 3 bases removed from V and 6 bases from J, the gap between germline ends came to 12 bases. The germline CDR1 and CDR2 sequences are SGHTA and FQGTGA. This CDR3 is 14 amino acids long. CDR3 DNA sequence: TGTGCCAGCAGCTTTAGTAATTTGGGCAATGAGCAGTTCTTC. This encodes CASSFSNLGNEQFF.

The rearrangement links TRBV19 to TRBJ1-2; D is undetermined. The germline V gene encodes CDR1 LNHDA and CDR2 SQIVND (reference sequence). The CDR3 contains 15 residues. Trimming left V 8 bases short and J 7 bases short, with 23 bases between. The CDR3 spells CASAKDLTANGGYTF. CDR3 nucleotide sequence: TGTGCCAGTGCCAAGGACCTAACGGCGAACGGTGGCTACACCTTC.

CDR3 loop: CASSLYISGTVKYEQYF. Here the CDR3 DNA reads TGTGCCAGCAGTCTCTACATCTCCGGGACAGTGAAATACGAGCAGTACTTC. The rearrangement uses TRBV27 and TRBJ2-7; TRBD1 aligns across 7 bases. Germline loops: CDR1 MNHEY, CDR2 SMNVEV (reference sequence). Trimming cost V 5 bases and J 4 bases; bases outside gene matches: 17. The CDR3 runs 17 residues.

The chain couples TRBV6-5 to TRBJ1-5; possible D gene TRBD1, 5 bases. V lost 2 bases to trimming and J lost 4 bases, with 9 bases between them. The germline V gene encodes CDR1 MNHEY and CDR2 SVGAGI. This CDR3 has 14 amino acids. The CDR3 protein is CASSYRDGNQPQHF. In nucleotides, the CDR3 is TGTGCCAGCAGTTACCGGGACGGGAATCAGCCCCAGCATTTT.

This chain uses TRBV18 with TRBJ2-7; 7 bases line up with TRBD1. The CDR3 has 14 amino acids. Per the germline V gene, CDR1 is KGHSH and CDR2 is LQKENI. Trimming removed 3 bases from V and 1 base from J; junction bases left unmatched: 3. The CDR3 coding sequence is TGTGCCAGCTCACCTCCGGGACAGTCCTACGAGCAGTACTTC. It translates to CASSPPGQSYEQYF. Full variable domain (remainder filled in from reference TRBV18 and TRBJ2-7): NAGVMQNPRHLVRRRGQEARLRCSPMKGHSHVYWYRQLPEEGLKFMVYLQKENIIDESGMPKERFSAEFPKEGPSILRIQQVVRGDSAAYFCASSPPGQSYEQYFGPGTRLTVT.

The rearrangement uses TRBV7-2 and TRBJ2-7, with 7 bases lining up with TRBD1. The CDR3 sequence is 15 residues long. CDR1 SGHTA and CDR2 FQGNSA come from the germline V gene. V was pared by 5 bases and J by 6 bases, with 13 bases of the junction left unmatched. CDR3 sequence (DNA): TGTGCCAGCAGCACTCGGACCGGGACAGACGTCGAGCAGTACTTC. It codes for CASSTRTGTDVEQYF.

In this sample, this clone turned up once. The J gene is TRBJ2-3, the V gene TRBV29-1, with a possible D match to TRBD2 (5 bases). Germline CDR1 is SQVTM and CDR2 is ANQGSEA. The CDR3 spans 14 residues. V lost 4 bases, J lost 6 bases, and 17 bases lay in between. The CDR3 region is CSVGPGNRVDTQYF. CDR3 bases: TGCAGCGTTGGGCCCGGGAATCGTGTTGATACGCAGTATTTT.

The V gene is TRBV5-6, the J gene TRBJ1-5, with D uncertain. From germline, CDR1 is SGHDT and CDR2 YYEEEE. Trimming took 1 base from V and 0 from J, leaving 11 bases between them. CDR3 size: 16 residues. The CDR3 coding sequence is TGTGCCAGCAGCTTGTGGTGGGCCTATAGCAATCAGCCCCAGCATTTT. It yields the protein CASSLWWAYSNQPQHF.

This clone was seen once. The chain recombines TRBV7-2 with TRBJ2-6; D remains ambiguous. CDR3 size: 21 residues. V shed 0 bases and J shed 0 bases, with 21 bases lying between them. Per the germline V gene, CDR1 is SGHTA and CDR2 is FQGNSA. CDR3 nucleotide sequence: TGTGCCAGCAGCTTAGCGCACGGTGGCAAACCATCCCCCTCTGGGGCCAACGTCCTGACTTTC. It yields the protein CASSLAHGGKPSPSGANVLTF.

V is TRBV18 and J is TRBJ2-1; 11 bases map to TRBD2. V shed 3 bases and J 16 bases; nucleotides not matched to a gene: 11. The CDR3 sequence is 14 residues long. Germline values: CDR1 KGHSH, CDR2 LQKENI. The CDR3 loop is CASSPGSGRGNIFF. The CDR3 DNA reads as TGTGCCAGCTCACCGGGTAGCGGGAGGGGGAACATCTTCTTC.

The chain joins TRBV14 to TRBJ2-3; no clear D gene. V was clipped by 2 bases and J by 2 bases, with 5 bases between them. The CDR3 length is 13 residues. CDR1 and CDR2 from the germline V gene are SGHDN and FVKESK. In DNA form, the CDR3 reads TGTGCCAGCAGCCAATACTCCACAGATACGCAGTATTTT. Protein: CASSQYSTDTQYF.

This clone was seen only once. The V gene is TRBV15, the J gene TRBJ2-3; D call uncertain. CDR1 is LNHNV and CDR2 is YYDKDF in the germline V gene (reference sequence). This CDR3 spans 12 amino acids. V lost 1 base, J lost 3 bases, and 2 bases lay in between. CDR3 loop: CATSRATDTQYF. The CDR3 DNA is TGTGCCACCAGCAGAGCTACAGATACGCAGTATTTT.

J is TRBJ2-5 and V is TRBV10-3; TRBD1 matches at 8 bases. The CDR3 runs 13 residues. Per the germline V gene, CDR1 is ENHRY and CDR2 is SYGVKD. V lost 7 bases and J lost 1; bases outside the gene matches: 2. CDR3 bases: TGTGCCATCACACAGGGGGTCCAAGAGACCCAGTACTTC. Its protein is CAITQGVQETQYF.

The chain is built from TRBV4-1 and TRBJ2-7; TRBD1 might be the D (6 bases). Trimming stripped 4 bases from V and 3 bases from J, with 16 bases between. The CDR3 has 15 residues. The V gene's germline CDR1 is MGHRA and CDR2 YSYEKL. CDR3 nucleotide sequence: TGCGCCAGCAGCCCCCTACAGGGTCCAATCTACGAGCAGTACTTC. This encodes CASSPLQGPIYEQYF.

This clone was seen a handful of times. The J gene is TRBJ2-2, the V gene TRBV19; the D gene is possibly TRBD1 (6 bases). Germline-derived CDR1 and CDR2 are LNHDA and SQIVND (reference sequence). Trimming shortened V by 11 bases and J by 6 bases, and 10 bases separated the two germline ends. The CDR3 extends over 11 amino acids. Written as DNA, the CDR3 is TGTGCCTCCAAGGGGGCCGGGGAGCTGTTTTTT. Encoded protein: CASKGAGELFF.

The chain uses TRBV7-6 and TRBJ2-2; the D gene could be TRBD1 or TRBD2 (5 bases each). V lost 3 bases to trimming and J lost 3 bases, with 11 bases between them. Germline V gene sequence: CDR1 SGHVS, CDR2 FNYEAQ. The CDR3 spans 15 residues. The CDR3 nucleotides read TGTGCCAGCAGCTTTGGGGGTATGGACACCGGGGAGCTGTTTTTT. This translates into CASSFGGMDTGELFF.

The chain combines TRBV27 with TRBJ2-1; no reliable D call. The length of the CDR3 is 17 residues. Germline CDR1 MNHEY, CDR2 SMNVEV (reference sequence). The V gene lost 3 bases and the J gene lost 0 bases, with 15 bases spanning the gap. For the CDR3, the DNA is TGTGCCAGCAGTTTTGCCCCCCGGGCCGACTCCTACAATGAGCAGTTCTTC. Protein sequence: CASSFAPRADSYNEQFF.